Detailed here is one T cell receptor beta chain. Antigen unknown. CTLA-4 blockade using ipilimumab, together with focal radiation, was received by patients with chemo-refractory metastatic non-small-cell lung cancer. Generated by immunoSEQ multiplex PCR, the TCRdb table keeps only in-frame clones and is missing some. This sample carries some 51,000 clones, 70% to 80% of them seen once, and the ten largest clones take over 6.5%. This entry comes from a study of radiotherapy plus CTLA-4 blockade in lung cancer. Overall study: Objective response rate was 15% to 20%; disease control rate, around 30%. General observations from the study: Some TCR clones had been derived from tumors. These clones expanded in peripheral blood after radiotherapy plus ipilimumab. Early blood T cell clone changes and increased post-radiation serum interferon-beta were reportedly the strongest response predictors.

The receptor was isolated from a human donor with non-small cell lung cancer who had a complete response to radiotherapy plus ipilimumab. The sequencing used peripheral blood, collected from a patient treated with radiotherapy plus ipilimumab.

In DNA form, the CDR3 reads TGTGCCACCAGTATCCCAGGGGCCTCCACAGATACGCAGTATTTT. Protein sequence: CATSIPGASTDTQYF. The chain combines TRBV15 with TRBJ2-3; a possible D gene is TRBD1 (6 bases). This CDR3 region has 15 residues. Germline values: CDR1 LNHNV, CDR2 YYDKDF (reference sequence). V lost 6 bases and J lost 2, with 15 bases in between.